The rows below give T cell receptor beta chains drawn from one sample of a study of cytomegalovirus exposure and HLA in healthy donors. Profiling relied on immunoSEQ multiplex PCR, and the TCRdb table lists in-frame clones only, not all of them. Counted here are about 170,000 clones, under 85% occurring once; the ten biggest clones make up over 3%. Sequenced: PBMCs. These receptor sequences come from a female donor in good health and CMV-seronegative. Both conserved end residues are part of each CDR3. A D gene is named only where the DNA matches it firmly. Clone size is stated in some rows and not others, as once, few, many or a class when expanded.

CDR3aa: CASSELGGSYEQYF
CDR3nt: TGTGCCAGCAGTGAGCTCGGGGGATCCTACGAGCAGTACTTC
j_gene: TRBJ2-7
abundance: .
d_gene: .
v_gene: TRBV6-1

CDR3aa: CASSHRTQVSYEQYF
CDR3nt: TGTGCCAGCAGCCATCGGACACAGGTCTCCTACGAGCAGTACTTC
j_gene: TRBJ2-7
abundance: .
d_gene: .
v_gene: TRBV5-6

CDR3aa: CASRRLASYEQYF
CDR3nt: TGTGCCAGCAGAAGGCTAGCGAGTTACGAGCAGTACTTC
j_gene: TRBJ2-7
abundance: .
d_gene: .
v_gene: TRBV28

CDR3aa: CSVSDRVTYEQYF
CDR3nt: TGCAGCGTTTCGGACAGGGTAACCTACGAGCAGTACTTC
j_gene: TRBJ2-7
abundance: once
d_gene: TRBD1
v_gene: TRBV29-1

CDR3aa: CASSEAPDYSYEQYF
CDR3nt: TGCGCCAGCAGTGAGGCGCCGGACTACTCCTACGAGCAGTACTTC
j_gene: TRBJ2-7
abundance: .
d_gene: .
v_gene: TRBV10-2

CDR3aa: CASSPEGTGGNTIYF
CDR3nt: TGTGCCAGCAGCCCCGAAGGGACAGGGGGAAACACCATATATTTT
j_gene: TRBJ1-3
abundance: few
d_gene: TRBD1
v_gene: TRBV6-6

CDR3aa: CASRRAGDHNEQFF
CDR3nt: TGTGCCAGCCGAAGAGCGGGGGACCACAATGAGCAGTTCTTC
j_gene: TRBJ2-1
abundance: .
d_gene: TRBD2
v_gene: TRBV6-4

CDR3aa: CAWSRTRTISNQPQHF
CDR3nt: TGTGCCTGGAGTCGAACCCGGACAATTAGCAATCAGCCCCAGCATTTT
j_gene: TRBJ1-5
abundance: .
d_gene: .
v_gene: TRBV30

CDR3aa: CASSATGTGLPEQYF
CDR3nt: TGTGCCAGCAGCGCAACCGGGACAGGGCTCCCCGAGCAGTACTTC
j_gene: TRBJ2-7
abundance: once
d_gene: TRBD1
v_gene: TRBV7-9

CDR3aa: CASSPIDTYGYTF
CDR3nt: TGTGCCAGTAGTCCGATCGACACGTATGGCTACACCTTC
j_gene: TRBJ1-2
abundance: few
d_gene: .
v_gene: TRBV19

CDR3aa: CASTLANTGELFF
CDR3nt: TGTGCCAGCACCCTAGCGAACACCGGGGAGCTGTTTTTT
j_gene: TRBJ2-2
abundance: .
d_gene: .
v_gene: TRBV2

CDR3aa: CASRQTGTRPDTQYF
CDR3nt: TGTGCCAGCAGACAAACCGGGACTAGGCCAGATACGCAGTATTTT
j_gene: TRBJ2-3
abundance: .
d_gene: TRBD2
v_gene: TRBV27

CDR3aa: CASGPGGGRETQYF
CDR3nt: TGTGCTAGTGGACCGGGGGGAGGGAGGGAGACCCAGTACTTC
j_gene: TRBJ2-5
abundance: once
d_gene: TRBD2
v_gene: TRBV12-5

CDR3aa: CASSVTGTGELGTEAFF
CDR3nt: TGCGCCAGCAGCGTGACCGGGACAGGGGAGCTTGGCACTGAAGCTTTCTTT
j_gene: TRBJ1-1
abundance: few
d_gene: TRBD1
v_gene: TRBV5-1

CDR3aa: CASSLRSSGQGAGEQFF
CDR3nt: TGTGCCAGCAGCTTACGGTCCTCAGGACAGGGGGCCGGTGAGCAGTTCTTC
j_gene: TRBJ2-1
abundance: .
d_gene: TRBD1
v_gene: TRBV7-3

CDR3aa: CASSQWDSYEQFF
CDR3nt: TGTGCCAGCAGTCAATGGGACAGCTATGAGCAGTTCTTC
j_gene: TRBJ2-1
abundance: .
d_gene: TRBD1
v_gene: TRBV6-5

CDR3aa: CASSFSRSEQYF
CDR3nt: TGTGCCAGCAGCTTTTCTCGGAGCGAGCAGTACTTC
j_gene: TRBJ2-7
abundance: .
d_gene: .
v_gene: TRBV11-2

CDR3aa: CAWSGRLAGENEQFF
CDR3nt: TGTGCCTGGAGTGGTCGACTAGCGGGAGAAAATGAGCAGTTCTTC
j_gene: TRBJ2-1
abundance: .
d_gene: TRBD2
v_gene: TRBV30

CDR3aa: CASSLLQGGMNTEAFF
CDR3nt: TGTGCCAGCAGCTTATTACAGGGCGGAATGAACACTGAAGCTTTCTTT
j_gene: TRBJ1-1
abundance: .
d_gene: .
v_gene: TRBV7-9

CDR3aa: CASSIGGSSYNSPLHF
CDR3nt: TGTGCCAGTAGTATTGGGGGGAGCTCCTATAATTCACCCCTCCACTTT
j_gene: TRBJ1-6
abundance: .
d_gene: .
v_gene: TRBV19

CDR3aa: CASSLMGRDTDTQYF
CDR3nt: TGTGCCAGCAGTTTAATGGGGAGGGACACAGATACGCAGTATTTT
j_gene: TRBJ2-3
abundance: .
d_gene: TRBD2
v_gene: TRBV27

CDR3aa: CASSYPTATRPNEQFF
CDR3nt: TGTGCCAGCAGCTACCCCACCGCGACTCGACCCAATGAGCAGTTCTTC
j_gene: TRBJ2-1
abundance: .
d_gene: .
v_gene: TRBV5-6

CDR3aa: CASTTTGGNGQPQHF
CDR3nt: TGTGCCAGCACTACGACAGGGGGGAATGGTCAGCCCCAGCATTTT
j_gene: TRBJ1-5
abundance: .
d_gene: TRBD1
v_gene: TRBV6-1

CDR3aa: CASSESGGADTQYF
CDR3nt: TGTGCCAGCAGTGAAAGCGGGGGGGCAGATACGCAGTATTTT
j_gene: TRBJ2-3
abundance: .
d_gene: TRBD2
v_gene: TRBV6-4

CDR3aa: CASSEGGDGELFF
CDR3nt: TGTGCCAGCAGTGAAGGAGGTGACGGGGAGCTGTTTTTT
j_gene: TRBJ2-2
abundance: .
d_gene: .
v_gene: TRBV6-1

CDR3aa: CASSLVLQAWGRNSPLHF
CDR3nt: TGTGCCAGCAGCTTGGTTTTGCAGGCATGGGGGAGGAATTCACCCCTCCACTTT
j_gene: TRBJ1-6
abundance: .
d_gene: .
v_gene: TRBV5-5

CDR3aa: CASSQGLAVEQYF
CDR3nt: TGTGCCAGCAGCCAAGGACTAGCTGTGGAGCAGTACTTC
j_gene: TRBJ2-7
abundance: .
d_gene: TRBD2
v_gene: TRBV7-9

CDR3aa: CASSLALQGMSGYTF
CDR3nt: TGTGCCAGCAGCTTAGCCCTCCAGGGGATGAGTGGCTACACCTTC
j_gene: TRBJ1-2
abundance: once
d_gene: .
v_gene: TRBV13

CDR3aa: CASSKRLSSTHWETQYF
CDR3nt: TGTGCCAGCAGCAAACGACTGTCTTCTACCCACTGGGAGACCCAGTACTTC
j_gene: TRBJ2-5
abundance: .
d_gene: .
v_gene: TRBV21-1

CDR3aa: CASSPWEGYNSPLHF
CDR3nt: TGTGCCAGCAGCCCCTGGGAGGGCTATAATTCACCCCTCCACTTT
j_gene: TRBJ1-6
abundance: .
d_gene: .
v_gene: TRBV5-5

CDR3aa: CASSSVIQVTNYGYTF
CDR3nt: TGTGCCAGCAGTTCAGTAATACAGGTGACTAACTATGGCTACACCTTC
j_gene: TRBJ1-2
abundance: .
d_gene: .
v_gene: TRBV28

CDR3aa: CASSLGTGSMNTEAFF
CDR3nt: TGTGCCAGCAGCTTAGGGACAGGCTCCATGAACACTGAAGCTTTCTTT
j_gene: TRBJ1-1
abundance: .
d_gene: TRBD1
v_gene: TRBV7-6

CDR3aa: CASSPRWGSQETQYF
CDR3nt: TGTGCCAGCAGCCCGCGCTGGGGCTCCCAAGAGACCCAGTACTTC
j_gene: TRBJ2-5
abundance: .
d_gene: .
v_gene: TRBV7-3

CDR3aa: CASSVSDRGGEQYF
CDR3nt: TGTGCCAGCTCGGTCTCGGACAGGGGCGGGGAGCAGTACTTC
j_gene: TRBJ2-7
abundance: .
d_gene: TRBD1
v_gene: TRBV18

CDR3aa: CASSQEASNQPQHF
CDR3nt: TGTGCCAGCAGTCAAGAGGCTAGCAATCAGCCCCAGCATTTT
j_gene: TRBJ1-5
abundance: .
d_gene: .
v_gene: TRBV6-5

CDR3aa: CASRSSLWGTGPPGLFF
CDR3nt: TGTGCCAGCAGATCTTCCCTATGGGGGACAGGTCCCCCCGGACTGTTTTTT
j_gene: TRBJ1-4
abundance: .
d_gene: TRBD1
v_gene: TRBV6-4

CDR3aa: CASSIGVPGDTEAFF
CDR3nt: TGTGCCAGTAGTATAGGTGTTCCAGGGGACACTGAAGCTTTCTTT
j_gene: TRBJ1-1
abundance: .
d_gene: .
v_gene: TRBV19

CDR3aa: CASSLEPGGYEQYF
CDR3nt: TGTGCCAGCAGCTTAGAGCCAGGGGGGTACGAGCAGTACTTC
j_gene: TRBJ2-7
abundance: .
d_gene: .
v_gene: TRBV7-2

CDR3aa: CASSIGQLDGYTF
CDR3nt: TGTGCCAGCAGCATTGGACAGCTCGACGGCTACACCTTC
j_gene: TRBJ1-2
abundance: .
d_gene: .
v_gene: TRBV11-2

CDR3aa: CAITTVGGKTEAFF
CDR3nt: TGTGCCATTACTACGGTCGGGGGTAAGACTGAAGCTTTCTTT
j_gene: TRBJ1-1
abundance: few
d_gene: .
v_gene: TRBV6-1

CDR3aa: CASTGTGDNQPQHF
CDR3nt: TGTGCCAGCACTGGGACAGGGGACAATCAGCCCCAGCATTTT
j_gene: TRBJ1-5
abundance: .
d_gene: TRBD1
v_gene: TRBV2

CDR3aa: CASSLGSGLPGTYEQYF
CDR3nt: TGTGCCAGCAGCTTGGGGTCGGGACTACCGGGGACCTACGAGCAGTACTTC
j_gene: TRBJ2-7
abundance: .
d_gene: TRBD2
v_gene: TRBV5-5

CDR3aa: CASSPRVQGKRTEAFF
CDR3nt: TGTGCCAGCTCACCACGGGTGCAGGGTAAGAGGACTGAAGCTTTCTTT
j_gene: TRBJ1-1
abundance: .
d_gene: .
v_gene: TRBV18

CDR3aa: CASSGDVGLGAGELFF
CDR3nt: TGTGCCAGTAGTGGAGACGTGGGACTGGGGGCCGGGGAGCTGTTTTTT
j_gene: TRBJ2-2
abundance: .
d_gene: .
v_gene: TRBV19

CDR3aa: CASSLGGRASTDTQYF
CDR3nt: TGCGCCAGCAGCTTGGGAGGGAGGGCTAGCACAGATACGCAGTATTTT
j_gene: TRBJ2-3
abundance: once
d_gene: TRBD2
v_gene: TRBV5-1

CDR3aa: CASSTAAGTSGVGPPDTQYF
CDR3nt: TGTGCCAGCAGTACGGCGGCGGGGACTAGCGGGGTGGGTCCACCAGATACGCAGTATTTT
j_gene: TRBJ2-3
abundance: .
d_gene: TRBD2
v_gene: TRBV7-4

CDR3aa: CASSFNIRNTEAFF
CDR3nt: TGTGCCAGCAGTTTTAACATCCGGAACACTGAAGCTTTCTTT
j_gene: TRBJ1-1
abundance: once
d_gene: .
v_gene: TRBV28